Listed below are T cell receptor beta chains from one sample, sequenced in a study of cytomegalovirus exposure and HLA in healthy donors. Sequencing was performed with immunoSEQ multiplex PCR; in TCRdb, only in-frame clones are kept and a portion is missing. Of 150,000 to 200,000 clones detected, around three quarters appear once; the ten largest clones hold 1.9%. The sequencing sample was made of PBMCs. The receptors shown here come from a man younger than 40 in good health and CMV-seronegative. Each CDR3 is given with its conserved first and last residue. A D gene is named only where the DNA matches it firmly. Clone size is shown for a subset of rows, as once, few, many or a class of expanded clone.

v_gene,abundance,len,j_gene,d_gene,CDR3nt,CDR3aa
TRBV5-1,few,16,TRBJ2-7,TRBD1,TGCGCCAGCAGCTTGGGCCCGGGACAGGGGCTTCTCGAGCAGTACTTC,CASSLGPGQGLLEQYF
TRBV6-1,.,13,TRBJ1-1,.,TGTGCCAGCATAAACAGGGTGGTGGCTGAAGCTTTCTTT,CASINRVVAEAFF
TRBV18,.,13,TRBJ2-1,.,TGTGCCAGCTCACCGGGCAGCACCGCTGAGCAGTTCTTC,CASSPGSTAEQFF
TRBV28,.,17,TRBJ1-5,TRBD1,TGTGCCAGCAGTTTAATGGCAGGGGGCTATAGCAATCAGCCCCAGCATTTT,CASSLMAGGYSNQPQHF
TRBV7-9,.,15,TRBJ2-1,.,TGTGCCAGCAGCTCTCGACAGTTCCCTTACAATGAGCAGTTCTTC,CASSSRQFPYNEQFF
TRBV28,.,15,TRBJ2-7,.,TGTGCCAGCCCCCCAGGGGGGACTTCCTCCTACGAGCAGTACTTC,CASPPGGTSSYEQYF
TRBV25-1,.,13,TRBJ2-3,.,TGTGCCAGCAGTCGGGTCAACACAGATACGCAGTATTTT,CASSRVNTDTQYF
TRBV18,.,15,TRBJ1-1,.,TGTGCCAGCTCACCACTGGGGGTAGCGGGGACTGAAGCTTTCTTT,CASSPLGVAGTEAFF
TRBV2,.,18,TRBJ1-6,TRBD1,TGTGCCAGCAGTGGTAGACAGTCAAACAGGGGTTATAATTCACCCCTCCACTTT,CASSGRQSNRGYNSPLHF
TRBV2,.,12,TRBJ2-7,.,TGTGCCAGCAGTGTGACGGGCTACGAGCAGTACTTC,CASSVTGYEQYF
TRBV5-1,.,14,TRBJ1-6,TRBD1,TGCGCCAGCAGCCCGACAGGGGGTGGATCACCCCTCCACTTT,CASSPTGGGSPLHF
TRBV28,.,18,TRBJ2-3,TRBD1,TGTGCCAGCAGTTTGTTCCGTGGGTCGGGACAGCACACAGATACGCAGTATTTT,CASSLFRGSGQHTDTQYF
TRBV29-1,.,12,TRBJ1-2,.,TGCAGCGTTGAAGATCGGGGGTATGGCTACACCTTC,CSVEDRGYGYTF
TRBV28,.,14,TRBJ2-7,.,TGTGCCAGCACCGAAACAGGGGAGGTCAACGAGCAGTACTTC,CASTETGEVNEQYF
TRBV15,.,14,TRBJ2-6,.,TGTGCCACCAGCATGGGGCCTGGGGCCAACGTCCTGACTTTC,CATSMGPGANVLTF
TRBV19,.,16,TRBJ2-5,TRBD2,TGTGCCAGTACACTAGCGGGAGGATTTGGTCGGGAGACCCAGTACTTC,CASTLAGGFGRETQYF
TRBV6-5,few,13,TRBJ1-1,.,TGTGCCACCAACAGGCTACCGAACACTGAAGCTTTCTTT,CATNRLPNTEAFF